The clone carrying this T cell receptor (beta chain) was observed a single time. PCR used 60 Vbeta primers and 13 Jbeta primers. Sequencing used immunoSEQ multiplex PCR; TCRdb keeps in-frame clones, though not all of them. The profile shows 50,000 or so clones, approximately 72% of them singletons. The data derive from a study of cytomegalovirus exposure and HLA in healthy donors. CDR1 is SGHTS, CDR2 YDEGEE, per germline. With 2 bases removed from V and 2 bases from J, the gap between germline ends came to 4 bases. The CDR3 sequence is 12 residues long. This clonotype was obtained from a woman between 50 and 59 years old in good health and CMV-seronegative. Sample: PBMCs. The rearrangement joins TRBV5-8 to TRBJ2-5; D gene unclear. In DNA, the CDR3 is TGTGCCAGCAGCTTACAGCAAGAGACCCAGTACTTC. Protein product: CASSLQQETQYF. Looking up the rest from reference TRBV5-8 and TRBJ2-5 gives the full variable domain: EAGVTQSPTHLIKTRGQQATLRCSPISGHTSVYWYQQALGLGLQFLLWYDEGEERNRGNFPPRFSGRQFPNYSSELNVNALELEDSALYLCASSLQQETQYFGPGTRLLVL.